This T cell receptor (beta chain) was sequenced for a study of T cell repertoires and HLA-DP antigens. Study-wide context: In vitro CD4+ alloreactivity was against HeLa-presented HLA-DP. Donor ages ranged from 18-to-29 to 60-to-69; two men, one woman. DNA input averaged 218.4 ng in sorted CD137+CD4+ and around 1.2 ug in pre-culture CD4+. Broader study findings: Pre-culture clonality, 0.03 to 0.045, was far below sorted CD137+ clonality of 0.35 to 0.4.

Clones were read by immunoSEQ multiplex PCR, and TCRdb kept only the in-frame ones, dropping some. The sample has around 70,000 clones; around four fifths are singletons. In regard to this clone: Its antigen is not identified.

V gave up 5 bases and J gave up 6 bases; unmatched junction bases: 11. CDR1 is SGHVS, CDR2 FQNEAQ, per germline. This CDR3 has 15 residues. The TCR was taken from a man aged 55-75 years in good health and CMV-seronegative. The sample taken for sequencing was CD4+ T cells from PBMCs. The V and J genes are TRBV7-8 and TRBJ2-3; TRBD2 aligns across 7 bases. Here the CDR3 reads CASSLGLGRDDTQYF. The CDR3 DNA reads TGTGCCAGCAGCCTCGGACTGGGGAGGGACGATACGCAGTATTTT.